This T cell receptor (beta chain) was documented in a study of metastatic and nonmetastatic thyroid tumors. This clone was observed a few times. TCRdb ran MiXCR on the PCR reads. This sample yields roughly 18,000 clones, of which 25% to 30% are seen a single time; about 12% belongs to the top ten. V lost 6 bases to trimming and J lost 3 bases; unmatched junction nucleotides: 7. The CDR3 spans 15 residues. All patients were untreated before thyroid surgery. Sample: tumor tissue. This TCR was recovered from a female donor with papillary thyroid cancer or a benign thyroid nodule (not recorded which). Some clones in this sample may be carry-over from other donors' samples. The V gene is TRBV12-3 or TRBV12-4, the J gene TRBJ2-2; 7 bases are a match to TRBD2. The CDR3 nucleotides are TGTGCCAGCAGATACTCTCGGGGGGACACCGGGGAGCTGTTTTTT. Its translation is CASRYSRGDTGELFF.